This T cell receptor beta chain was recorded in a study of T cell clones after liver transplantation. On the study more broadly: Standard immunosuppression, with no induction, continued until 12-24 months after transplant. Samples came pre-transplant, pre-randomization before withdrawal, and post-randomization after withdrawal ended.

A note on this clone: Its antigen is currently unknown.

Libraries were prepared by immunoSEQ multiplex PCR; TCRdb keeps only in-frame clonotypes and omits some of them. The table shows roughly 73,000 clones, with 75% to 90% occurring only once. Findings and limits, study-wide: A significant post-transplant drop in circulating graft-donor-reactive CD4 TCRbeta sequences occurred in most of the 8 subjects.

Germline V gene lookup returns CDR1 SGHAT and CDR2 FQNNGV. The V segment lost 5 bases and the J segment 7 bases; nucleotides outside the gene matches: 9. The CDR3 runs to 14 residues. The chain is built from TRBV11-2 and TRBJ1-1; TRBD1 matches 8 bases. Sample: CD4+ T cells from blood, taken before liver transplant. The clonotype comes from a human donor who received a liver transplant. The CDR3 loop reads CASSADRGPFEAFF. The CDR3 bases are TGTGCCAGCAGCGCCGACAGGGGACCCTTTGAAGCTTTCTTT.